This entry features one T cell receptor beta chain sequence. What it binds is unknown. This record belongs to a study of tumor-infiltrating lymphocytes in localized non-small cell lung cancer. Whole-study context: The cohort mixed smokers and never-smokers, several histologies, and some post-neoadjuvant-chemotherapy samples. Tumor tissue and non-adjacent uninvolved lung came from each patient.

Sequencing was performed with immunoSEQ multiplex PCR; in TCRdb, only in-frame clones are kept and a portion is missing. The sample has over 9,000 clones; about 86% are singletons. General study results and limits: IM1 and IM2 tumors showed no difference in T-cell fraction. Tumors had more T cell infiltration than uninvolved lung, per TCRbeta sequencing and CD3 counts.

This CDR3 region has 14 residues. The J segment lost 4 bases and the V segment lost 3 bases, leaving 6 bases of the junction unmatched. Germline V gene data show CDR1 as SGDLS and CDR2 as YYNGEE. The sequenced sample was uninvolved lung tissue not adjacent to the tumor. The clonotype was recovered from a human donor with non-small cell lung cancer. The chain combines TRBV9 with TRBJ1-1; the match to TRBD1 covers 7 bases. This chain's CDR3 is CASSASGGSTEAFF. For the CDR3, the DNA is TGTGCCAGCAGCGCCTCAGGGGGGAGCACTGAAGCTTTCTTT.